This T cell receptor beta chain comes out of a study of CD8+ T cells in alopecia areata. General study results and limits: Lesional tissue from the scalp (especially in alopecia totalis/universalis) showed higher clonality than normal scalp.

RNA was isolated and reverse transcribed to cDNA, the sequencing template. TCRdb keeps only in-frame clones here, not all; method: immunoSEQ multiplex PCR. The sample lists over 150,000 clones, about 60% occurring once. With respect to this clone: Its antigen is unidentified.

Documented treatment: oral pan-JAK inhibitor, 5-10 mg twice daily. Germline V gene data show CDR1 as ENHRY and CDR2 as SYGVKD. The CDR3 spans 14 residues. Trimming shortened V by 4 bases and J by 4 bases, and 14 bases separated the two germline ends. The specimen comprised CD4+ T cells sorted from blood, sampled at week 4, from a patient treated with tofacitinib. V and J are TRBV10-3 and TRBJ2-7, with D possibly being TRBD2 (5 bases). This receptor was obtained from a human donor with alopecia areata. The CDR3 sequence is CAISVVPGSYEQYF. DNA of the CDR3: TGTGCCATCAGTGTAGTTCCGGGGTCTTACGAGCAGTACTTC.